Below are 27 T cell receptor beta chains sequenced from a single sample in a study of regulatory dendritic cells for organ transplantation (dated by TCRdb to about 2017). Library preparation was by the immunoSEQ multiplex PCR assay. The clones in this table, taken by TCRdb from immuneACCESS, are in-frame only. Not every clone is retained; where verified, under half of the shortfall comes from an unresolved V gene, and the cause of the rest is unknown. This sample holds under 35,000 clones; approximately 77% were observed only once. The ten largest account for approximately 0.43% of the sample. The source material was naive CD8+ T cells from blood. The sample's cell subset or site label, decoded: CD45RA+ naive T cells. These receptors came from a human donor in good health.

The chain carries TRBV7-8 and TRBJ1-1; D perhaps matches TRBD1 (5 bases). The length of the CDR3 is 15 residues. Germline V lookup: CDR1 SGHVS, CDR2 FQNEAQ. V dropped 5 bases and J dropped 4 bases, with 17 bases sitting between them. CDR3 in amino acids: CASSPEGTLGTEAFF. The DNA of the CDR3 is TGTGCCAGCAGCCCGGAGGGGACCCTGGGCACTGAAGCTTTCTTT.

V usage is TRBV7-2 and J usage is TRBJ2-3; no reliable D call. V lost 4 bases, J lost 2 bases, and 7 bases lay in between. Germline lookup yields CDR1 SGHTA and CDR2 FQGNSA. CDR3 length: 13 amino acids. The CDR3: CASSSPLTDTQYF. For the CDR3, the DNA is TGTGCCAGCAGCTCCCCCCTCACAGATACGCAGTATTTT.

This chain links TRBV9 with TRBJ2-5; 7 nucleotides agree with TRBD1. The DNA end lines up better with TRBJ2-7; the J call may be wrong. This CDR3 region has 14 residues. The germline CDR1 and CDR2 sequences are SGDLS and YYNGEE. The CDR3, as DNA: TGTGCCAGCAGCCTTGACAGGGATTTCAACGAGCAGTACTTC. It codes for CASSLDRDFNEQYF.

The chain couples TRBV7-9 to TRBJ1-2; 8 positions match TRBD1. CDR1 is SEHNR, CDR2 FQNEAQ, per germline (reference sequence). J lost 3 bases, V lost 3 bases, and 6 bases had no gene match. The CDR3 length is 15 residues. The CDR3: CASSFTGGSDYGYTF. Here the CDR3 DNA reads TGTGCCAGCAGCTTTACAGGGGGATCGGACTATGGCTACACCTTC.

V and J are TRBV19 and TRBJ2-1; 8 bases agree with TRBD1. V lost 3 bases, J lost 4 bases, and 5 bases stayed unmatched. CDR3 length equals 15 residues. From germline, CDR1 is LNHDA and CDR2 SQIVND (reference sequence). CDR3 in DNA: TGTGCCAGTAGTATCGGACAGGGAGGTTACAATGAGCAGTTCTTC. Its protein is CASSIGQGGYNEQFF.

The J gene is TRBJ1-3, the V gene TRBV5-1; 10 nucleotides agree with TRBD1. Germline-derived CDR1 and CDR2 are SGHRS and YFSETQ. CDR3 length: 15 residues. V was clipped by 4 bases and J by 3 bases; unmatched bases: 4. The CDR3 region is CASSPGTGVGNTIYF. CDR3 in DNA: TGCGCCAGCAGCCCGGGGACAGGGGTTGGAAACACCATATATTTT.

This rearrangement joins TRBV7-9 to TRBJ2-2; D is perhaps TRBD1 (5 bases). The ends were cut back, 1 base at V and 6 bases at J, with 6 bases in the middle. This CDR3 is built from 13 residues. Germline loops: CDR1 SEHNR, CDR2 FQNEAQ (reference sequence). CDR3 residues: CASSLGGAGELFF. CDR3 nucleotides: TGTGCCAGCAGCTTAGGGGGCGCCGGGGAGCTGTTTTTT.

The table lists this clone with a few counts. The chain joins TRBV9 to TRBJ1-1; D is perhaps TRBD1 (5 bases). Germline V gene data show CDR1 as SGDLS and CDR2 as YYNGEE. The CDR3 sequence is 13 residues long. The V end lost 1 base, the J end lost 3 bases, and 7 bases lay between the germline ends. The chain's CDR3 is CASSVWGDTEAFF. CDR3 nucleotide sequence: TGTGCCAGCAGCGTATGGGGGGACACTGAAGCTTTCTTT.

This sequence joins TRBV27 and TRBJ1-5; 7 bases line up with TRBD1. Unmatched junction bases numbered 10, after V lost 6 bases and J lost 5 bases. Germline lookup yields CDR1 MNHEY and CDR2 SMNVEV (reference sequence). This CDR3 has 15 amino acids. For the CDR3, the DNA is TGTGCCAGCAGGGAAGGGGGCGGAGGTCATCAGCCCCAGCATTTT. Amino acid sequence: CASREGGGGHQPQHF.

CDR3 loop: CASKPGQAGEQYF. The CDR3 region has the DNA TGTGCCAGCAAACCGGGACAGGCTGGCGAGCAGTACTTC. The rearrangement uses TRBV6-5 and TRBJ2-7, with 8 bases lining up with TRBD1. Germline assignment: CDR1 MNHEY and CDR2 SVGAGI. The CDR3 length is 13 residues. The V gene end was trimmed by 7 bases and the J gene end by 6 bases; junction bases not matched to a gene: 8.

The sample holds a few counts of this clone. The V gene is TRBV7-9, the J gene TRBJ1-5; D might be TRBD1 (5 bases). Trimming removed 1 base from V and 0 bases from J, with 10 bases in between. This CDR3 comprises 16 residues. CDR1 SEHNR and CDR2 FQNEAQ come from the germline V gene (reference sequence). CDR3 DNA: TGTGCCAGCAGCTTAGGGCAGGGCCCTAGCAATCAGCCCCAGCATTTT. Its protein is CASSLGQGPSNQPQHF.

The chain is built from TRBV11-1 and TRBJ2-3; possibly TRBD2 for D (6 bases). V was pared by 0 bases and J by 6 bases, with 25 bases between. The germline V gene encodes CDR1 SGHAT and CDR2 FQDESV (reference sequence). The CDR3 is made up of 19 amino acids. In DNA form, the CDR3 reads TGTGCCAGCAGCTTAGCGACAGTCACGGGGGAATGGTCGGGTGATACGCAGTATTTT. Amino acids: CASSLATVTGEWSGDTQYF. The full variable domain, rest sourced from reference TRBV11-1 and TRBJ2-3, is EAEVAQSPRYKITEKSQAVAFWCDPISGHATLYWYRQILGQGPELLVQFQDESVVDDSQLPKDRFSAERLKGVDSTLKIQPAELGDSAMYLCASSLATVTGEWSGDTQYFGPGTRLTVL.

The rearrangement links TRBV5-1 to TRBJ1-6, with D tentatively TRBD1 (6 bases). Trimming removed 4 bases from V and 13 bases from J, with 18 bases in between. The germline V gene encodes CDR1 SGHRS and CDR2 YFSETQ. CDR3 size: 14 residues. This chain's CDR3 is CASSLTQGTPPLHF. The CDR3 DNA is TGCGCCAGCAGCCTGACCCAGGGGACCCCCCCCCTCCACTTT.

The gene calls are TRBV7-2 and TRBJ2-7; perhaps TRBD1 as D (5 bases). Looked up from germline, CDR1 is SGHTA and CDR2 is FQGNSA. The CDR3 has 17 residues. Trimming took 6 bases from V and 3 from J, leaving 24 bases between them. Here the CDR3 DNA reads TGTGCCAGCAGTTCGAGACATGACAGCCCAATTGTCTACGAGCAGTACTTC. Translation: CASSSRHDSPIVYEQYF. Based on the CDR3 plus reference TRBV7-2 and TRBJ2-7, the full variable domain is GAGVSQSPSNKVTEKGKDVELRCDPISGHTALYWYRQSLGQGLEFLIYFQGNSAPDKSGLPSDRFSAERTGGSVSTLTIQRTQQEDSAVYLCASSSRHDSPIVYEQYFGPGTRLTVT.

This chain connects TRBV5-6 to TRBJ2-2; D is perhaps TRBD2 (7 bases). This CDR3 spans 16 amino acids. The ends were cut back, 3 bases at V and 2 bases at J, with 14 bases in the middle. Germline CDR1 SGHDT, CDR2 YYEEEE. The CDR3 spells CASSSPRGANTGELFF. The CDR3 nucleotides read TGTGCCAGCAGCTCCCCTCGGGGGGCTAACACCGGGGAGCTGTTTTTT.

This rearrangement joins TRBV6-1 to TRBJ1-3; TRBD1 matches 7 bases. Germline CDR1 MNHNS, CDR2 SASEGT. This CDR3 spans 15 amino acids. V dropped 7 bases and J dropped 0; count of bases not matched to a gene: 6. CDR3 loop: CASTQGESSGNTIYF. The CDR3 DNA reads TGTGCCAGCACCCAGGGGGAGAGCTCTGGAAACACCATATATTTT.

V gene TRBV4-3 combines with J gene TRBJ2-7, with 7 bases aligning to TRBD1. CDR3 length: 16 amino acids. The trim removed 4 bases at V and 5 bases at J, leaving 14 bases unmatched. Germline loops: CDR1 LGHNA, CDR2 YSLEER. The CDR3 bases are TGCGCCAGCAGCCCCCCTCCGGACAGGTTTCGGAACGAGCAGTACTTC. This translates into CASSPPPDRFRNEQYF.

The count of this clone is one. The chain has TRBV13 and TRBJ2-7; the match to TRBD1 covers 8 bases. Germline V gene data show CDR1 as PRHDT and CDR2 as FYEKMQ (reference sequence). The CDR3 sequence is 14 residues long. V gave up 4 bases and J gave up 0 bases; unmatched junction bases: 2. The CDR3 sequence: CASSSGQGSYEQYF. The CDR3 DNA is TGTGCCAGCAGCTCAGGACAGGGCTCCTACGAGCAGTACTTC.

There are a few counts of this clone. This sequence joins TRBV2 and TRBJ2-2, with 11 bases fitting TRBD2. In germline, CDR1 is SNHLY, CDR2 FYNNEI. After removal of 10 bases from V and 0 bases from J, the junction contained 10 bases not matched to a gene. The CDR3 consists of 17 residues. The CDR3 spells CAIRGTSGGPNTGELFF. In DNA form, the CDR3 reads TGTGCCATTCGAGGCACTAGCGGGGGCCCGAACACCGGGGAGCTGTTTTTT.

V usage is TRBV27 and J usage is TRBJ1-1, with D hard to call. Germline CDR1 reads MNHEY; CDR2 reads SMNVEV (reference sequence). This CDR3 region has 13 residues. V lost 3 bases and J 4 bases, leaving 9 bases between the germline ends. The CDR3 bases are TGTGCCAGCAGTTTCGAGCGTAGCACTGAAGCTTTCTTT. Residues: CASSFERSTEAFF.

The chain joins TRBV10-3 to TRBJ1-2; the D is unclear. The CDR3 contains 13 residues. Germline V gene sequence: CDR1 ENHRY, CDR2 SYGVKD. Trimming removed 11 bases at V and 7 bases at J, with 20 bases between. CDR3 region: CAYQARDELGYTF. The CDR3 DNA reads TGTGCCTATCAAGCCCGGGATGAGCTTGGCTACACCTTC.

This clone has a single count. This chain links TRBV29-1 with TRBJ2-7; D perhaps matches TRBD1 (6 bases). Germline V gives CDR1 SQVTM, CDR2 ANQGSEA. The CDR3 loop spans 13 amino acids. Trimming cost V 2 bases and J 2 bases, with 10 bases left between them. Here the CDR3 reads CSVEQGKTYEQYF. As DNA, the CDR3 is TGCAGCGTTGAACAGGGGAAGACCTACGAGCAGTACTTC.

CDR3 DNA: TGTGCCAGCACCGGGGGAGGGAGGGTCGATGGGAATGAGCAGTTCTTC. Its translation is CASTGGGRVDGNEQFF. V and J are TRBV9 and TRBJ2-1; TRBD2 matches at 7 bases. The CDR3 sequence is 16 residues long. J was trimmed by 7 bases and V by 6 bases; bases with no gene match: 16. Germline lookup yields CDR1 SGDLS and CDR2 YYNGEE.

The V gene is TRBV9, the J gene TRBJ1-1; D unclear. Germline V CDR1 and CDR2: SGDLS, YYNGEE. Trimming pared 1 base from V and 1 base from J, leaving 8 bases between. The CDR3 totals 14 residues. CDR3 loop: CASSVSRANTEAFF. CDR3 in DNA: TGTGCCAGCAGCGTAAGCCGAGCGAACACTGAAGCTTTCTTT.

V usage is TRBV13 and J usage is TRBJ2-7; 8 nucleotides line up with TRBD1. This CDR3 has 14 amino acids. Germline CDR1 PRHDT, CDR2 FYEKMQ (reference sequence). V was clipped by 0 bases and J by 3 bases; unmatched bases: 1. This CDR3 reads CASSLGRGHYEQYF. The CDR3 DNA reads TGTGCCAGCAGCTTAGGCAGGGGGCACTACGAGCAGTACTTC.

DNA of the CDR3: TGTGCCAGCAGTGAGGGCCGGAACACTGAAGCTTTCTTT. It translates to CASSEGRNTEAFF. The rearrangement links TRBV6-4 to TRBJ1-1; unclear D gene. The CDR3 is made up of 13 amino acids. V shed 3 bases and J shed 1 base, with 6 bases lying between them. Germline V gene lookup returns CDR1 MRHNA and CDR2 SNTAGT.

This clone was seen just once. This sequence joins TRBV18 and TRBJ2-7, with D possibly being TRBD1 (7 bases). The CDR3 is made up of 15 amino acids. Germline V gene lookup returns CDR1 KGHSH and CDR2 LQKENI. The ends were cut back, 5 bases at V and 0 bases at J, with 14 bases in the middle. The CDR3 here is CASSSAGTASYEQYF. As DNA, the CDR3 is TGTGCCAGCTCATCGGCGGGGACAGCCTCCTACGAGCAGTACTTC.